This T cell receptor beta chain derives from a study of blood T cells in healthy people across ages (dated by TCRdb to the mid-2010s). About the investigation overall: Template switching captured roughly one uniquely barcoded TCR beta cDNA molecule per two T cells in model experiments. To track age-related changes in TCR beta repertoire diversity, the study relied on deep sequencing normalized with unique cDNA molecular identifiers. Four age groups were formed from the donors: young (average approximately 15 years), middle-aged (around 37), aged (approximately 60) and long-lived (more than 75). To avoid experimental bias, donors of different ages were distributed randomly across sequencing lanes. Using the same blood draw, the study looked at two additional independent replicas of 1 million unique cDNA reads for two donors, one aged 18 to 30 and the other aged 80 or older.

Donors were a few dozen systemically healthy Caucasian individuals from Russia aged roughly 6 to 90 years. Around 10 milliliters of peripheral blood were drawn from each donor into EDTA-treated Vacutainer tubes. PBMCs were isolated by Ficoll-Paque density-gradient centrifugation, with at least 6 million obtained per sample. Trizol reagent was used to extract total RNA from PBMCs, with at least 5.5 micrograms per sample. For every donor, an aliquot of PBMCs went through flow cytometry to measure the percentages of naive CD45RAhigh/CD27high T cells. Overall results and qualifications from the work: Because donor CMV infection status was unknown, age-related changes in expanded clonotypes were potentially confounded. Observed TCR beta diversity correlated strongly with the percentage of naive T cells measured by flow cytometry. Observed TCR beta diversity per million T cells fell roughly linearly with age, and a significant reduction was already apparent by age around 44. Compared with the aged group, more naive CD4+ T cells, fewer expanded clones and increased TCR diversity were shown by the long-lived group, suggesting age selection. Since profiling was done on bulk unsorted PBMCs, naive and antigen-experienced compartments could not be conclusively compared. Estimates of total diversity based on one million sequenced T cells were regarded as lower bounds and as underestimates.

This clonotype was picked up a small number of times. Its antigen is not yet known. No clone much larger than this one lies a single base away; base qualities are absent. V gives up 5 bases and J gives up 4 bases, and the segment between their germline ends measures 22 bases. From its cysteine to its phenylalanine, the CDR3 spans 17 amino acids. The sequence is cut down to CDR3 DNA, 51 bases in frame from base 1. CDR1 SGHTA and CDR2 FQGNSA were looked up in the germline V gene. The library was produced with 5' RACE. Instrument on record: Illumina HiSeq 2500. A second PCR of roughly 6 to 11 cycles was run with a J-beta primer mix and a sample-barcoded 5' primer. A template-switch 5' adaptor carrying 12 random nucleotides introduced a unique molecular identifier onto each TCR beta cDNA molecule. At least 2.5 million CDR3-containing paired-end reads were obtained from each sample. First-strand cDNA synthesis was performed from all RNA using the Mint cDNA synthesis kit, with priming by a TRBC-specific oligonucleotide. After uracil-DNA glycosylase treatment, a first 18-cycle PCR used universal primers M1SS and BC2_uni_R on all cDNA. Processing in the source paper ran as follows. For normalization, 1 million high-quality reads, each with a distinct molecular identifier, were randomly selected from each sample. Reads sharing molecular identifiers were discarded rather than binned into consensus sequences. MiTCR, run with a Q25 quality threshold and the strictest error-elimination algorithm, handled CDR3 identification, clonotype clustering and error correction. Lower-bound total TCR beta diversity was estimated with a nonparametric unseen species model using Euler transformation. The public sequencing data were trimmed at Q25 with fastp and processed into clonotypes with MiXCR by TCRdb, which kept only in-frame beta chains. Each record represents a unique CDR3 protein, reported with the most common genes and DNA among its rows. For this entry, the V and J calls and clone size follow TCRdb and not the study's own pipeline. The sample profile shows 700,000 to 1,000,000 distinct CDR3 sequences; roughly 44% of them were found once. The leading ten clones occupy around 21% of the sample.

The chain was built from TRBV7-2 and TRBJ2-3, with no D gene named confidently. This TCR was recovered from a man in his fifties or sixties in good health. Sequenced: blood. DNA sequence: TGTGCCAGCAGCATTCGGGCCTCAAGCCTCCAGCCAGATACGCAGTATTTT. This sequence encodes CASSIRASSLQPDTQYF.